The rows below give T cell receptor beta chains drawn from one sample of a study of T cell repertoires in cytomegalovirus infection. MiXCR, applied by TCRdb to the reads, yields one record per CDR3 protein. Of roughly 45,000 distinct CDR3 sequences listed, around 20% are singletons. No cognate antigen is known for these TCRs. Sequencing input: PBMCs, sequenced either directly or after in vitro stimulation (not recorded which). These receptors were obtained from a human donor in good health (CMV status not recorded). Some clones in this sample may be carry-over from other donors' samples. Each CDR3 is given with its conserved first and last residue. Fields, in order: clone size, J gene, D gene, V gene, CDR3 protein, CDR3 DNA. D genes are given only for firm matches. Clone size is stated in some rows and not others, as once, few, many or a class when expanded.

clone size: many; J gene: TRBJ1-5; D gene: NA; V gene: TRBV7-9; CDR3 protein: CASSLGTGRRGNQPQHF; CDR3 DNA: TGTGCCAGCAGCTTAGGAACGGGACGCAGAGGCAATCAGCCCCAGCATTTT
clone size: many; J gene: TRBJ1-2; D gene: NA; V gene: TRBV4-2; CDR3 protein: CASSQDFRQEDGYTF; CDR3 DNA: TGTGCCAGCAGCCAAGATTTTAGGCAGGAGGATGGCTACACCTTC
clone size: many; J gene: TRBJ1-5; D gene: NA; V gene: TRBV7-2; CDR3 protein: CASSFQGNQPQHF; CDR3 DNA: TGTGCCAGCAGCTTTCAGGGGAATCAGCCCCAGCATTTT
clone size: many; J gene: TRBJ2-2; D gene: TRBD2; V gene: TRBV7-2; CDR3 protein: CASSLILADTGELFF; CDR3 DNA: TGTGCCAGCAGCTTAATACTAGCGGACACCGGGGAGCTGTTTTTT
clone size: few; J gene: TRBJ1-1; D gene: NA; V gene: TRBV11-1; CDR3 protein: CASSPPWGTEAFF; CDR3 DNA: TGTGCCAGCAGCCCCCCCTGGGGGACTGAAGCTTTCTTT
clone size: few; J gene: TRBJ2-1; D gene: TRBD1; V gene: TRBV10-3; CDR3 protein: CAIRASGTGGYNEQFF; CDR3 DNA: TGTGCCATCAGGGCCTCCGGGACAGGGGGCTACAATGAGCAGTTCTTC
clone size: many; J gene: TRBJ2-1; D gene: TRBD2; V gene: TRBV7-9; CDR3 protein: CASSPPRGGFNEQFF; CDR3 DNA: TGTGCCAGCAGCCCACCCCGGGGAGGGTTCAATGAGCAGTTCTTC
clone size: few; J gene: TRBJ2-3; D gene: TRBD2; V gene: TRBV20-1; CDR3 protein: CSAELAGGPPTRDTQYF; CDR3 DNA: TGCAGTGCTGAACTAGCGGGAGGGCCACCGACCCGCGATACGCAGTATTTT
clone size: NA; J gene: TRBJ2-5; D gene: TRBD2; V gene: TRBV6-5; CDR3 protein: CASSTRTSGETQYF; CDR3 DNA: TGTGCCAGCAGTACCCGGACTAGCGGAGAGACCCAGTACTTC
clone size: few; J gene: TRBJ2-1; D gene: TRBD2; V gene: TRBV5-1; CDR3 protein: CASSHRASGVYNEQFF; CDR3 DNA: TGCGCCAGCAGCCATCGAGCTAGCGGAGTCTACAATGAGCAGTTCTTC
clone size: NA; J gene: TRBJ1-1; D gene: TRBD1; V gene: TRBV4-1; CDR3 protein: CASSEKDRVNGAFF; CDR3 DNA: TGCGCCAGCAGCGAGAAGGACAGGGTAAACGGAGCTTTCTTT
clone size: NA; J gene: TRBJ1-5; D gene: NA; V gene: TRBV19; CDR3 protein: CASRALVTAEQPQHF; CDR3 DNA: TGTGCCAGTAGGGCCCTCGTGACAGCGGAGCAGCCCCAGCATTTT
clone size: many; J gene: TRBJ2-1; D gene: NA; V gene: TRBV12-5; CDR3 protein: CASGFEGGPSSYNEQFF; CDR3 DNA: TGTGCTAGTGGATTCGAAGGGGGGCCATCGTCCTACAATGAGCAGTTCTTC
clone size: few; J gene: TRBJ2-5; D gene: NA; V gene: TRBV19; CDR3 protein: CASSTGHQPLETQYF; CDR3 DNA: TGTGCCAGTAGTACGGGCCACCAACCCCTAGAGACCCAGTACTTC
clone size: few; J gene: TRBJ2-1; D gene: TRBD2; V gene: TRBV4-2; CDR3 protein: CASSRSSGGADEQFF; CDR3 DNA: TGTGCCAGCAGCCGTAGTAGCGGGGGGGCTGATGAGCAGTTCTTC
clone size: few; J gene: TRBJ1-3; D gene: NA; V gene: TRBV9; CDR3 protein: CASSVEGIGGNTIYF; CDR3 DNA: TGTGCCAGCAGCGTTGAGGGGATAGGTGGAAACACCATATATTTT
clone size: many; J gene: TRBJ2-7; D gene: TRBD1; V gene: TRBV7-3; CDR3 protein: CASSLIPAGQGPYEQYF; CDR3 DNA: TGTGCCAGCAGCTTAATACCCGCGGGACAGGGTCCATACGAGCAGTACTTC
clone size: NA; J gene: TRBJ2-3; D gene: NA; V gene: TRBV20-1; CDR3 protein: CSARGFRPTDTQYF; CDR3 DNA: TGCAGTGCTAGAGGTTTTAGACCTACAGATACGCAGTATTTT
clone size: few; J gene: TRBJ1-1; D gene: NA; V gene: TRBV28; CDR3 protein: CASSPPGGVNTEAFF; CDR3 DNA: TGTGCCAGCAGCCCTCCCGGGGGCGTGAACACTGAAGCTTTCTTT
clone size: NA; J gene: TRBJ1-1; D gene: NA; V gene: TRBV7-9; CDR3 protein: CASSLGGVMEAFF; CDR3 DNA: TGTGCCAGCAGCCTCGGGGGTGTGATGGAAGCTTTCTTT
clone size: NA; J gene: TRBJ1-1; D gene: NA; V gene: TRBV6-5; CDR3 protein: CASRRGTARPATEAFF; CDR3 DNA: TGTGCCAGCAGACGCGGGACCGCAAGGCCCGCTACTGAAGCTTTCTTT
clone size: many; J gene: TRBJ1-1; D gene: TRBD1; V gene: TRBV5-4; CDR3 protein: CASSWDRKNTEAFF; CDR3 DNA: TGTGCCAGCAGCTGGGACAGGAAGAACACTGAAGCTTTCTTT
clone size: many; J gene: TRBJ1-2; D gene: NA; V gene: TRBV12-3/TRBV12-4; CDR3 protein: CASSKGAANYGYTF; CDR3 DNA: TGTGCCAGCAGTAAAGGGGCAGCTAACTATGGCTACACCTTC
clone size: NA; J gene: TRBJ2-5; D gene: NA; V gene: TRBV18; CDR3 protein: CASSPYGEETQYF; CDR3 DNA: TGTGCCAGCTCACCATATGGAGAAGAGACCCAGTACTTC
clone size: few; J gene: TRBJ1-5; D gene: NA; V gene: TRBV19; CDR3 protein: CASTPWGGSNQPQHF; CDR3 DNA: TGTGCCAGTACCCCTTGGGGAGGGAGCAATCAGCCCCAGCATTTT
clone size: many; J gene: TRBJ1-1; D gene: NA; V gene: TRBV12-3/TRBV12-4; CDR3 protein: CASSYSQGWSEAFF; CDR3 DNA: TGTGCCAGCAGTTACTCGCAGGGTTGGTCTGAAGCTTTCTTT
clone size: NA; J gene: TRBJ2-1; D gene: NA; V gene: TRBV12-3/TRBV12-4; CDR3 protein: CASSRRVPSYNEQFF; CDR3 DNA: TGTGCCAGCAGCCGCCGCGTACCCTCCTACAATGAGCAGTTCTTC
clone size: few; J gene: TRBJ2-1; D gene: NA; V gene: TRBV7-9; CDR3 protein: CASSLVDTVSEFF; CDR3 DNA: TGTGCCAGCAGCTTAGTCGACACTGTCTCGGAGTTCTTC
clone size: medium-sized; J gene: TRBJ1-5; D gene: NA; V gene: TRBV7-2; CDR3 protein: CASSPTGGGYSNQPQHF; CDR3 DNA: TGTGCCAGCAGTCCTACAGGCGGCGGATATAGCAATCAGCCCCAGCATTTT
clone size: many; J gene: TRBJ2-1; D gene: NA; V gene: TRBV12-3/TRBV12-4; CDR3 protein: CASSLEGSRSEQFF; CDR3 DNA: TGTGCCAGCAGTTTAGAAGGATCGCGTAGTGAGCAGTTCTTC
clone size: NA; J gene: TRBJ2-3; D gene: NA; V gene: TRBV2; CDR3 protein: CASREKPLISTDTQYF; CDR3 DNA: TGTGCCAGCAGAGAAAAGCCGCTCATAAGCACAGATACGCAGTATTTT
clone size: many; J gene: TRBJ2-3; D gene: NA; V gene: TRBV6-6; CDR3 protein: CASRGSRADTQYF; CDR3 DNA: TGTGCCAGCAGGGGCAGTAGGGCAGATACGCAGTATTTT
clone size: NA; J gene: TRBJ2-3; D gene: NA; V gene: TRBV7-2; CDR3 protein: CASSLGVSSDSTDTQYF; CDR3 DNA: TGTGCCAGCAGCTTAGGTGTATCTAGCGACAGCACAGATACGCAGTATTTT
clone size: NA; J gene: TRBJ2-1; D gene: TRBD1; V gene: TRBV5-4; CDR3 protein: CASSGDRGTYNEQFF; CDR3 DNA: TGTGCCAGCAGCGGGGACAGGGGCACCTACAATGAGCAGTTCTTC
clone size: many; J gene: TRBJ2-1; D gene: TRBD1; V gene: TRBV6-6; CDR3 protein: CASSQGQGSWDEQFF; CDR3 DNA: TGTGCCAGCAGCCAGGGACAGGGAAGTTGGGATGAGCAGTTCTTC
clone size: few; J gene: TRBJ2-1; D gene: NA; V gene: TRBV27; CDR3 protein: CASSNYNEQFF; CDR3 DNA: TGTGCCAGCAGTAACTACAATGAGCAGTTCTTC